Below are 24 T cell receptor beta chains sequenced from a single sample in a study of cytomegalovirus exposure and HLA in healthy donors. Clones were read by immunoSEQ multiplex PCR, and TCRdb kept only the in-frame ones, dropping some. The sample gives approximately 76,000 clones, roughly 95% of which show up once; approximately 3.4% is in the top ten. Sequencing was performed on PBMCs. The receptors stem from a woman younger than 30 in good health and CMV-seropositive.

The CDR3 region is CASSLYRAPPYNEQFF. For the CDR3, the DNA is TGTGCCAGCAGTCTATACAGGGCTCCCCCCTACAATGAGCAGTTCTTC. The chain recombines TRBV28 with TRBJ2-1; D possibly corresponds to TRBD1 (6 bases). In germline, CDR1 is MDHEN, CDR2 SYDVKM. V lost 5 bases and J 2 bases, leaving 16 bases between the germline ends. The CDR3 has 16 residues. Full variable domain (remainder filled in from reference TRBV28 and TRBJ2-1): DVKVTQSSRYLVKRTGEKVFLECVQDMDHENMFWYRQDPGLGLRLIYFSYDVKMKEKGDIPEGYSVSREKKERFSLILESASTNQTSMYLCASSLYRAPPYNEQFFGPGTRLTVL.

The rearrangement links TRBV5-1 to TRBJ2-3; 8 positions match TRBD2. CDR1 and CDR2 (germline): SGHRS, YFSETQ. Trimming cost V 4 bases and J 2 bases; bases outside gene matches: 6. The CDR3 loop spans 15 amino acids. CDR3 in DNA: TGCGCCAGCAGCCCCTTAGCGGGACTCACAGATACGCAGTATTTT. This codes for CASSPLAGLTDTQYF.

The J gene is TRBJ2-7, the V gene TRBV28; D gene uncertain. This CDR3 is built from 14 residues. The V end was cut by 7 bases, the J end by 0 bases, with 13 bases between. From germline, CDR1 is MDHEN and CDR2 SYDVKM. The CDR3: CASTSTSYSYEQYF. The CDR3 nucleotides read TGTGCCAGCACCTCCACGAGTTACTCCTACGAGCAGTACTTC.

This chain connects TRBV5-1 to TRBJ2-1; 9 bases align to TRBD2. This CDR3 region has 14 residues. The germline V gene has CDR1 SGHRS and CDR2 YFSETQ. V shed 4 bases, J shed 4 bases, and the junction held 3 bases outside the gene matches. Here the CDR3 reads CASSNSGGYNEQFF. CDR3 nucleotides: TGCGCCAGCAGCAATAGCGGGGGATACAATGAGCAGTTCTTC.

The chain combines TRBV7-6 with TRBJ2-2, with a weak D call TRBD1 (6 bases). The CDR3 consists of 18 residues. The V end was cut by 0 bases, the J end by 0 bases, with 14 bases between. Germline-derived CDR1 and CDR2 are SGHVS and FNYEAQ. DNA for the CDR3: TGTGCCAGCAGCTTAGCGCAGCACGACAGGTCGAACACCGGGGAGCTGTTTTTT. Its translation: CASSLAQHDRSNTGELFF.

Here the CDR3 DNA reads TGTGCCAGCAGTGAAATGGCCTTGGGGAGACGAGATCAGCCCCAGCATTTT. This encodes CASSEMALGRRDQPQHF. The rearrangement uses TRBV6-1 and TRBJ1-5; D not certain. CDR1 is MNHNS, CDR2 SASEGT, per germline. V was pared by 2 bases and J by 5 bases, with 19 bases between. The CDR3 totals 17 residues.

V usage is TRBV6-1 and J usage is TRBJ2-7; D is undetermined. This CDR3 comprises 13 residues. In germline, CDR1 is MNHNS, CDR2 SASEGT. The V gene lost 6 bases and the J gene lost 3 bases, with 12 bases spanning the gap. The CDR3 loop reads CASRPRPNYEQYF. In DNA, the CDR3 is TGTGCCAGCAGGCCCAGGCCCAACTACGAGCAGTACTTC.

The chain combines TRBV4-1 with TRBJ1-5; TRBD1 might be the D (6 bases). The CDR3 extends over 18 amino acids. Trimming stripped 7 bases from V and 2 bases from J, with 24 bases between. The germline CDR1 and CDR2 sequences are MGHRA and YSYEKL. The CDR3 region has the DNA TGCGCCAGCACCCCACACATATTAGGGAGGGGGGGCAATCAGCCCCAGCATTTT. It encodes CASTPHILGRGGNQPQHF.

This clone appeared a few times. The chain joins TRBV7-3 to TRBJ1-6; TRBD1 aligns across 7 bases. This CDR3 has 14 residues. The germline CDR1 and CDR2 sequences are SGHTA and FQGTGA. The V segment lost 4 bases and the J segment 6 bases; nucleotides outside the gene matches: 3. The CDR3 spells CASSYRGLNSPLHF. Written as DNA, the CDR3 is TGTGCCAGCAGCTACAGGGGCCTTAATTCACCCCTCCACTTT. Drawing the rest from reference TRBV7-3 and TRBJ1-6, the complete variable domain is GAGVSQTPSNKVTEKGKYVELRCDPISGHTALYWYRQSLGQGPEFLIYFQGTGAADDSGLPNDRFFAVRPEGSVSTLKIQRTERGDSAVYLCASSYRGLNSPLHFGNGTRLTVT.

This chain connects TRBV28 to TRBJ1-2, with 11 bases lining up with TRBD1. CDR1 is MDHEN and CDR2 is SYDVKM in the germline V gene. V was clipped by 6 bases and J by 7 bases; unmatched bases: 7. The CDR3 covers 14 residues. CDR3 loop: CASSPGQGASGYTF. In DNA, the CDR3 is TGTGCCAGCAGCCCAGGACAGGGGGCGAGTGGCTACACCTTC.

CDR3 DNA sequence: TGTGCCACCAACGTTAGAGCTGGAAACACCATATATTTT. Residues: CATNVRAGNTIYF. The chain carries TRBV28 and TRBJ1-3; no clear D. The CDR3 covers 13 residues. Germline V CDR1 and CDR2: MDHEN, SYDVKM. Trimming took off 10 bases at V and 2 bases at J, with 12 bases between the two ends. The variable domain in full, with the rest retrieved from reference TRBV28 and TRBJ1-3, is DVKVTQSSRYLVKRTGEKVFLECVQDMDHENMFWYRQDPGLGLRLIYFSYDVKMKEKGDIPEGYSVSREKKERFSLILESASTNQTSMYLCATNVRAGNTIYFGEGSWLTVV.

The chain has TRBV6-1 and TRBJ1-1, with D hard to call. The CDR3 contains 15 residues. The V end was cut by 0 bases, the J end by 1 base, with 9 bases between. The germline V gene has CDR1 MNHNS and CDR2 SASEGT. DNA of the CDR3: TGTGCCAGCAGTGAAGCGATACGGGGGAACACTGAAGCTTTCTTT. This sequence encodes CASSEAIRGNTEAFF.

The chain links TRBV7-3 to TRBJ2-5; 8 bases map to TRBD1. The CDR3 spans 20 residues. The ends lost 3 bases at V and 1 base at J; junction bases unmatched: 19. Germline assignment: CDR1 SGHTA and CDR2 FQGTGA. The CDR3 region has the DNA TGTGCCAGCAGCTTTACAGGGGGTCGCACGTTCACTACGGTCCAAGAGACCCAGTACTTC. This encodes CASSFTGGRTFTTVQETQYF.

The CDR3 sequence: CASSKQWGAYEQYF. DNA for the CDR3: TGTGCCAGCAGTAAGCAGTGGGGCGCCTACGAGCAGTACTTC. This sequence joins TRBV6-5 and TRBJ2-7; TRBD1 is a possible D gene (5 bases). The CDR3 consists of 14 residues. The germline gives CDR1 MNHEY, CDR2 SVGAGI. V lost 5 bases to trimming and J lost 2 bases, with 13 bases between them.

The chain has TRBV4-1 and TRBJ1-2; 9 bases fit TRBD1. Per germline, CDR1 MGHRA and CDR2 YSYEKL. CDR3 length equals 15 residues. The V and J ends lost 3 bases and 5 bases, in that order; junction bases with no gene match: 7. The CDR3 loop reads CASSQATGGRYGYTF. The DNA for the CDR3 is TGCGCCAGCAGCCAGGCCACAGGGGGCCGGTATGGCTACACCTTC.

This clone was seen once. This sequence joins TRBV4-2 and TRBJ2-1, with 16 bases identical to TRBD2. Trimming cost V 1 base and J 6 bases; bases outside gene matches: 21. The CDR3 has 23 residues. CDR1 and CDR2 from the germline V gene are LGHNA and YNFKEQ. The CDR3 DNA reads TGTGCCAGCAGCCAAGGATCAGAACCCGGGACTAGCGGGAGGGCCGCGCCGAGCAATGAGCAGTTCTTC. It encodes CASSQGSEPGTSGRAAPSNEQFF.

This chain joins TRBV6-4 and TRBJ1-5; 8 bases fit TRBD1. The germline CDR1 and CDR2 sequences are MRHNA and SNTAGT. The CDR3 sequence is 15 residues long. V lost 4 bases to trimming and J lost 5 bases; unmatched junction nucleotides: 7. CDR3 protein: CASSGPPDRDQPQHF. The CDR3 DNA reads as TGTGCCAGCAGTGGCCCCCCGGACAGGGATCAGCCCCAGCATTTT.

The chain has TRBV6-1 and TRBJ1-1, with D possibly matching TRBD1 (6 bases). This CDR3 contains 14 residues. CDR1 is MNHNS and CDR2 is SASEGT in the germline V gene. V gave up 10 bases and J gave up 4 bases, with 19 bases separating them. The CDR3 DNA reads TGTGCCAACTCTAAGGTAGCAGGGGTCACTGAAGCTTTCTTT. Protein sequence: CANSKVAGVTEAFF.

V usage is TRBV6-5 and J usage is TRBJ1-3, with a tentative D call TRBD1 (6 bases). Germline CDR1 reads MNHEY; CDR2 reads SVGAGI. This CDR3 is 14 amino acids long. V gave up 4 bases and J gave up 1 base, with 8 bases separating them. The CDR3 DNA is TGTGCCAGCAGTTCCACAGGGTCTGGAAACACCATATATTTT. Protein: CASSSTGSGNTIYF.

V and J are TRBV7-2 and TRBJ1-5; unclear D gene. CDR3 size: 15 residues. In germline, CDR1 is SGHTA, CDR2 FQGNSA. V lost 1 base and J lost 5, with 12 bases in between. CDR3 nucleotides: TGTGCCAGCAGCTTAGACGGCCGCGGGTATCAGCCCCAGCATTTT. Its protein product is CASSLDGRGYQPQHF.

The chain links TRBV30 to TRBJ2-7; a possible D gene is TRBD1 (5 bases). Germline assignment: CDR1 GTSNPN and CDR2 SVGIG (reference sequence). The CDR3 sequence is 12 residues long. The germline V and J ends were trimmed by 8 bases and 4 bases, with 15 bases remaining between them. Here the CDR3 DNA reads TGTGCCCAGGGCACGGTAGGTTACGAGCAGTACTTC. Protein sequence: CAQGTVGYEQYF.

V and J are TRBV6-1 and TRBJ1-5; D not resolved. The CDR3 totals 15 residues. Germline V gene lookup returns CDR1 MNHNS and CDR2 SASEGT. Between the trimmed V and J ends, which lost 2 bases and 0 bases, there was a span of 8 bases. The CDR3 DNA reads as TGTGCCAGCAGTGAATCCAGACATAGCAATCAGCCCCAGCATTTT. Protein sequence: CASSESRHSNQPQHF.

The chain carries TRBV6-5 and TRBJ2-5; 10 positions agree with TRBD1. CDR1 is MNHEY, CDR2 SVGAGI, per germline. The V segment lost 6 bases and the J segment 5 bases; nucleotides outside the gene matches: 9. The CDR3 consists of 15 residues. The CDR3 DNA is TGTGCCAGCAGCCGGACAGGGGGAAGCTGGGAGACCCAGTACTTC. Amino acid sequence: CASSRTGGSWETQYF.

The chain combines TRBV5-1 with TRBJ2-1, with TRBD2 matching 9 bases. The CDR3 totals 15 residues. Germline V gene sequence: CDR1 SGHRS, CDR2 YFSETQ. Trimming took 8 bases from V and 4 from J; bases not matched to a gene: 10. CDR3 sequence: CASPQVAGAYNEQFF. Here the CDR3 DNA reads TGCGCCAGTCCCCAGGTAGCGGGAGCGTACAATGAGCAGTTCTTC. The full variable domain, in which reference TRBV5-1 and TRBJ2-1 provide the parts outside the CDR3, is KAGVTQTPRYLIKTRGQQVTLSCSPISGHRSVSWYQQTPGQGLQFLFEYFSETQRNKGNFPGRFSGRQFSNSRSEMNVSTLELGDSALYLCASPQVAGAYNEQFFGPGTRLTVL.